These 28 T cell receptor beta chains were sequenced from one sample in a study of T cells expressing NK-cell markers. From its re-call of the 5' RACE reads, TCRdb lists each CDR3 protein once, without DNA. There are about 150,000 distinct CDR3 sequences in the sample, with 12% held by the top ten. The material sequenced was blood T cells: a sorted CD56 or NKG2C T cell subset, CD4+ or CD8+ T cells, or bulk PBMC T cells (not recorded which). The receptors here all came from a man aged 18 to 30 in good health.

The rearrangement uses TRBV20-1 and TRBJ1-1. In germline, CDR1 is DFQATT, CDR2 SNEGSKA (reference sequence). The CDR3 has 14 residues. The CDR3 is CSASPILSDTEAFF.

The CDR3 loop is CASSPRDPGNEQYF. This chain joins TRBV12-3 or TRBV12-4 and TRBJ2-7; lacking DNA, the TRBD1 call made by TCRdb goes unchecked. The CDR3 covers 14 residues.

This sequence joins TRBV2 and TRBJ1-5. The V gene's germline CDR1 is SNHLY and CDR2 FYNNEI. The CDR3 runs to 13 residues. CDR3 amino acids: CASKTTVNQPQHF. Drawing the rest from reference TRBV2 and TRBJ1-5, the complete variable domain is EPEVTQTPSHQVTQMGQEVILRCVPISNHLYFYWYRQILGQKVEFLVSFYNNEISEKSEIFDDQFSVERPDGSNFTLKIRSTKLEDSAMYFCASKTTVNQPQHFGDGTRLSIL.

The chain recombines TRBV19 with TRBJ1-1. Germline CDR1 LNHDA, CDR2 SQIVND (reference sequence). This CDR3 contains 13 residues. The CDR3 region is CASTLPTGNEAFF.

The chain links TRBV5-1 to TRBJ2-3; TCRdb names TRBD2, which stays unverified in the absence of DNA. The CDR3 extends over 16 amino acids. CDR1 is SGHRS, CDR2 YFSETQ, per germline. The chain's CDR3 is CASSLVAGLSTDTQYF.

The chain joins TRBV10-3 to TRBJ2-3. The CDR3 contains 15 residues. In germline, CDR1 is ENHRY, CDR2 SYGVKD. CDR3 in amino acids: CAIRLSLGGTDTQYF.

The chain uses TRBV7-2 and TRBJ2-5. Looked up from germline, CDR1 is SGHTA and CDR2 is FQGNSA. CDR3 size: 14 residues. The CDR3: CASSLNGDEETQYF.

This chain uses TRBV7-9 with TRBJ2-7. Germline-derived CDR1 and CDR2 are SEHNR and FQNEAQ (reference sequence). This CDR3 has 11 residues. The CDR3 loop is CASSRSGQQYF.

This clonotype counts as medium-sized (0.01 to 0.1%) by frequency. The chain combines TRBV7-9 with TRBJ1-2. The CDR3 covers 15 residues. Germline values: CDR1 SEHNR, CDR2 FQNEAQ (reference sequence). CDR3: CASSRYRGTIYGYTF.

The chain has TRBV6-1 and TRBJ2-2; TCRdb selects TRBD1, and the lack of DNA leaves this call unchecked. The CDR3 totals 15 residues. Germline-derived CDR1 and CDR2 are MNHNS and SASEGT. CDR3 amino acids: CASSLTGGRPGELFF.

The V gene is TRBV7-2, the J gene TRBJ1-5. CDR1 and CDR2 (germline): SGHTA, FQGNSA. The CDR3 length is 14 residues. The CDR3 here is CASSLTVEGQPQHF.

V and J are TRBV24-1 and TRBJ2-1. CDR1 KGHDR and CDR2 SFDVKD come from the germline V gene. There are 14 residues in the CDR3. This chain's CDR3 is CATSEPDPYNEQFF.

V and J are TRBV5-1 and TRBJ2-1. Germline-derived CDR1 and CDR2 are SGHRS and YFSETQ. This CDR3 region has 15 residues. The CDR3 region is CASSLDYSSYNEQFF. Together with reference TRBV5-1 and TRBJ2-1, the CDR3 gives the full variable domain: KAGVTQTPRYLIKTRGQQVTLSCSPISGHRSVSWYQQTPGQGLQFLFEYFSETQRNKGNFPGRFSGRQFSNSRSEMNVSTLELGDSALYLCASSLDYSSYNEQFFGPGTRLTVL.

The chain recombines TRBV5-1 with TRBJ2-7; with no DNA, the TCRdb D assignment of TRBD1 cannot be verified. This CDR3 is 14 amino acids long. The germline V gene has CDR1 SGHRS and CDR2 YFSETQ. CDR3: CASSLSAGAAEQYF.

The J gene is TRBJ1-1, the V gene TRBV27; without DNA, the TCRdb call of TRBD1 cannot be checked. Germline CDR1 is MNHEY and CDR2 is SMNVEV (reference sequence). The CDR3 is 15 amino acids. The CDR3 sequence is CASSSAQGMNTEAFF.

The V and J genes are TRBV5-4 and TRBJ2-7; TCRdb gives TRBD2 as the D gene, but with no DNA this cannot be confirmed. The CDR3 extends over 15 amino acids. CDR1 is SGHNT, CDR2 YYREEE, per germline (reference sequence). CDR3 loop: CASSSRLAGAYEQYF. Drawing the rest from reference TRBV5-4 and TRBJ2-7, the complete variable domain is ETGVTQSPTHLIKTRGQQVTLRCSSQSGHNTVSWYQQALGQGPQFIFQYYREEENGRGNFPPRFSGLQFPNYSSELNVNALELDDSALYLCASSSRLAGAYEQYFGPGTRLTVT.

This sequence joins TRBV3-1 and TRBJ2-5; TCRdb outputs TRBD1, but without DNA this stays unchecked. In germline, CDR1 is LGHDT, CDR2 YNNKEL (reference sequence). The CDR3 extends over 12 amino acids. This CDR3 reads CASSARDSKKYF.

This chain uses TRBV7-8 with TRBJ1-5. The V gene's germline CDR1 is SGHVS and CDR2 FQNEAQ. The length of the CDR3 is 15 residues. CDR3: CASSDSGSGNQPQHF.

The chain recombines TRBV3-1 with TRBJ2-1; TCRdb designates TRBD2, a call that cannot be tested without DNA. This CDR3 spans 16 amino acids. Germline V gene data show CDR1 as LGHDT and CDR2 as YNNKEL (reference sequence). CDR3 region: CASSQVGTSGYNEQFF.

The chain is built from TRBV19 and TRBJ2-1; TCRdb calls TRBD1, which cannot be checked without DNA. The CDR3 covers 15 residues. Germline V lookup: CDR1 LNHDA, CDR2 SQIVND (reference sequence). CDR3 in amino acids: CASSIVATGAHEQFF.

J is TRBJ1-3 and V is TRBV24-1; absent DNA, TCRdb's TRBD1 call cannot be checked. The V gene's germline CDR1 is KGHDR and CDR2 SFDVKD. This CDR3 comprises 16 residues. CDR3 residues: CATSDSGTGAGNTIYF.

The rearrangement uses TRBV6-1 and TRBJ2-1; TCRdb picks TRBD1, but there is no DNA to check that call. The CDR3 runs to 15 residues. Germline V gene sequence: CDR1 MNHNS, CDR2 SASEGT. The CDR3 region is CASSEDRVAYNEQFF.

This chain connects TRBV12-3 or TRBV12-4 to TRBJ2-1; there is no DNA to check the TCRdb D call of TRBD2. The CDR3 is 17 amino acids. The chain's CDR3 is CASTTSSPVTSYNEQFF.

J is TRBJ2-3 and V is TRBV12-3 or TRBV12-4; the TCRdb call, TRBD2, lacks DNA for checking. This CDR3 is built from 16 residues. CDR3 sequence: CASSLYGGRDTDTQYF.

The chain joins TRBV4-2 to TRBJ1-2; TCRdb proposes TRBD1, but this gene call is untestable without DNA. The length of the CDR3 is 15 residues. Germline V CDR1 and CDR2: LGHNA, YNFKEQ. CDR3 loop: CASSPTGGLGDGYTF.

J is TRBJ2-5 and V is TRBV29-1. The length of the CDR3 is 13 residues. Per the germline V gene, CDR1 is SQVTM and CDR2 is ANQGSEA. CDR3 loop: CSVEGNLQETQYF.

The V call is TRBV25-1, the J call TRBJ2-7. Germline V gives CDR1 MGHDK, CDR2 SYGVNS. The CDR3 sequence is 13 residues long. The CDR3 loop reads CASSAGNSYEQYF.

V gene TRBV19 combines with J gene TRBJ2-2; the D call from TCRdb, TRBD1, cannot be confirmed without DNA. This CDR3 contains 14 residues. The germline CDR1 and CDR2 sequences are LNHDA and SQIVND (reference sequence). This CDR3 reads CATLDKGNTGELFF.